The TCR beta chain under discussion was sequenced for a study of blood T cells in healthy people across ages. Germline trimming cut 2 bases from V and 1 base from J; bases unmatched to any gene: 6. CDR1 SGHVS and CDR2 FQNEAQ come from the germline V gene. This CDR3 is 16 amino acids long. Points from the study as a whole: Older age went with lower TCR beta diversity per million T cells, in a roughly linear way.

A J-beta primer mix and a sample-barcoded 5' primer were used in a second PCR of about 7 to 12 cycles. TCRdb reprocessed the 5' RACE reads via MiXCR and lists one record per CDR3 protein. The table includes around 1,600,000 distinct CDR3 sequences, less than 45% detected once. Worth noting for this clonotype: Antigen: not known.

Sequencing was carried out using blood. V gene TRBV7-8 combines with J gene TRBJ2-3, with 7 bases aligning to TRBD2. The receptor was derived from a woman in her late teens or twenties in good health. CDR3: CASSLSLAEGTDTQYF. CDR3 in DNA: TGTGCCAGCAGCTTATCCCTAGCGGAGGGCACAGATACGCAGTATTTT.